This is a list of T cell receptor beta chains from one sample in a study of shared clonotypes between healthy human individuals. Measured with immunoSEQ multiplex PCR; TCRdb has only the in-frame clones, and not every one. The data hold about 2.3 million clones, with 92% observed a single time. Sequenced: naive CD4+ T cells from PBMCs. These receptors all come from a man between 18 and 35 years old in good health. Some clones in this sample may be carry-over from other donors' samples. Each CDR3 is given with its conserved first and last residue. D genes are given only for firm matches. Expanded clones get a size class; other rows say once, few or many, or leave the size out.

>NA|TRBV19|NA|TRBJ1-1
CASSIDLETEAFF
TGTGCCAGTAGTATAGATCTTGAGACAGAAGCTTTCTTT
>NA|TRBV19|TRBD2|TRBJ2-7
CASSMFPGTIPTEQYF
TGTGCCAGTAGTATGTTTCCCGGGACTATCCCCACTGAGCAGTACTTC
>NA|TRBV6-5|TRBD2|TRBJ2-1
CASSPAPGGREQFF
TGTGCCAGCAGCCCTGCCCCGGGAGGCCGTGAGCAGTTCTTC
>NA|TRBV5-1|NA|TRBJ2-5
CASSSSHQETQYF
TGCGCCAGCAGCTCGTCGCACCAAGAGACCCAGTACTTC
>NA|TRBV4-1|TRBD1|TRBJ2-7
CASSQLDRDNYEQYF
TGCGCCAGCAGCCAATTGGACAGGGATAACTACGAGCAGTACTTC
>NA|TRBV29-1|NA|TRBJ1-3
CSVDHLKRPSGNTIYF
TGCAGCGTTGATCACTTAAAGAGGCCCTCTGGAAACACCATATATTTT
>NA|TRBV7-9|NA|TRBJ2-5
CASSSDFGVGETQYF
TGTGCCAGCAGCTCCGACTTCGGGGTGGGAGAGACCCAGTACTTC
>NA|TRBV5-1|TRBD2|TRBJ2-5
CASSPTSEETQYF
TGCGCCAGCAGCCCCACTAGCGAAGAGACCCAGTACTTC
>few|TRBV18|TRBD1|TRBJ1-1
CASSQSTGGGTEAFF
TGTGCCAGCTCACAAAGCACAGGGGGAGGAACTGAAGCTTTCTTT
>NA|TRBV11-2|NA|TRBJ2-1
CASSLEAARDEQFF
TGTGCCAGCAGCTTAGAAGCGGCGAGGGATGAGCAGTTCTTC
>NA|TRBV20-1|NA|TRBJ1-2
CSASTNYGYTF
TGCAGTGCTAGCACTAACTATGGCTACACCTTC
>NA|TRBV5-5|TRBD2|TRBJ2-1
CASSQTSGSYNEQFF
TGTGCCAGCAGCCAAACTAGCGGATCCTACAATGAGCAGTTCTTC
>NA|TRBV6-6|NA|TRBJ2-5
CASGQQETQYF
TGTGCCAGTGGACAGCAAGAGACCCAGTACTTC
>NA|TRBV7-3|NA|TRBJ1-5
CASSLLPGVDQPQHF
TGTGCCAGCAGCTTGCTGCCAGGGGTGGATCAGCCCCAGCATTTT
>once|TRBV5-4|TRBD1|TRBJ1-1
CASSLVGQGAVAEAFF
TGTGCCAGCAGCTTGGTGGGACAGGGGGCCGTCGCTGAAGCTTTCTTT
>NA|TRBV28|NA|TRBJ1-3
CASRLGLSGNTIYF
TGTGCCAGCAGGCTGGGACTGTCTGGAAACACCATATATTTT
>NA|TRBV6-1|NA|TRBJ1-1
CASRAVLGTEAFF
TGTGCCAGCAGGGCCGTTTTGGGGACTGAAGCTTTCTTT
>few|TRBV10-1|NA|TRBJ1-1
CASSADTTRNTEAFF
TGCGCCAGCAGCGCTGACACTACCAGGAACACTGAAGCTTTCTTT